This T cell receptor (beta chain) was captured by sequencing in a study of blood T cell repertoires in COVID-19. Study-wide background: PBMCs, B-cell-depleted T cells, or T cells were the source of the cDNA or gDNA that made up the material.

In the original processing: Estimated nucleated cell counts came from reference gene primer amplification. TCRdb's copy holds only in-frame clones and misses some; the assay was immunoSEQ multiplex PCR. The V and J calls and the clone size are those of that table, but D and trimming were determined from the DNA. The sample has about 61,000 clones, more than 70% seen once. Germline V lookup: CDR1 MNHEY, CDR2 SVGAGI. The CDR3 is 14 amino acids. Trimming took 0 bases from V and 5 from J, leaving 7 bases between them. The chain joins TRBV6-5 to TRBJ2-2, with D unresolved. The clonotype was recovered from a woman aged 50 to 60 with active or convalescent COVID-19. Sequencing used peripheral blood. This chain's CDR3 is CASSYSLKTGELFF. CDR3 DNA: TGTGCCAGCAGTTACTCACTGAAGACCGGGGAGCTGTTTTTT.